These 17 T cell receptor beta chains originate from one sample sequenced in a study of technical replicates of blood from a handful of donors. Profiled with immunoSEQ multiplex PCR; TCRdb holds only in-frame clones, not every one. Of about 62,000 clones detected, over 85% appear once; the ten largest clones hold 4% to 5%. Sequencing was performed on PBMCs. The source is a human donor in good health. Some clones in this sample may be carry-over from other donors' samples.

As regards this clone: The same CDR3 arises from other DNA sequences in this sample as well. The chain has TRBV30 and TRBJ1-2; D may be TRBD1 (6 bases). V lost 3 bases, J lost 1 base, and 9 bases lay in between. Per the germline V gene, CDR1 is GTSNPN and CDR2 is SVGIG (reference sequence). This CDR3 region has 13 residues. The CDR3 DNA reads as TGTGCCTGGAGCGTGGACAGTAACTATGGCTACACCTTC. This translates into CAWSVDSNYGYTF.

V is TRBV19 and J is TRBJ1-5; no reliable D call. Germline V CDR1 and CDR2: LNHDA, SQIVND (reference sequence). This CDR3 contains 16 residues. V was clipped by 7 bases and J by 0 bases, with 16 bases between them. The CDR3: CASTRGRADSNQPQHF. The CDR3 region has the DNA TGTGCCAGTACCCGAGGGAGGGCGGATAGCAATCAGCCCCAGCATTTT.

The chain recombines TRBV7-8 with TRBJ2-1; 10 positions agree with TRBD2. Per the germline V gene, CDR1 is SGHVS and CDR2 is FQNEAQ. CDR3 size: 16 residues. The trim removed 1 base at V and 4 bases at J, leaving 4 bases unmatched. CDR3 nucleotide sequence: TGTGCCAGCAGCTTAGGGCGACTAGCGGGTTACAATGAGCAGTTCTTC. It encodes CASSLGRLAGYNEQFF.

The chain recombines TRBV7-9 with TRBJ2-3; TRBD2 matches 9 bases. The CDR3 spans 16 residues. Germline V lookup: CDR1 SEHNR, CDR2 FQNEAQ (reference sequence). V shed 4 bases and J 1 base; nucleotides not matched to a gene: 6. The CDR3 protein is CASSSPRGGGTDTQYF. CDR3 DNA sequence: TGTGCCAGCAGCTCTCCCCGCGGGGGGGGCACAGATACGCAGTATTTT.

This chain uses TRBV4-3 with TRBJ1-1; 7 bases are shared with TRBD1. CDR1 and CDR2 (germline): LGHNA, YSLEER. V lost 3 bases and J lost 3; bases outside the gene matches: 4. The CDR3 loop spans 14 amino acids. The CDR3 here is CASSQQTGDTEAFF. The CDR3, as DNA: TGCGCCAGCAGCCAGCAAACAGGGGACACTGAAGCTTTCTTT.

The J gene is TRBJ2-1, the V gene TRBV2; 10 bases match TRBD1. The CDR3 sequence is 15 residues long. CDR1 and CDR2 (germline): SNHLY, FYNNEI. The V gene end was trimmed by 6 bases and the J gene end by 4 bases; junction bases not matched to a gene: 6. The CDR3 loop is CASRNGQGEYNEQFF. CDR3 nucleotide sequence: TGTGCCAGCAGAAACGGACAGGGGGAATACAATGAGCAGTTCTTC.

The rearrangement uses TRBV7-2 and TRBJ2-2; possible D gene TRBD1, 6 bases. Germline values: CDR1 SGHTA, CDR2 FQGNSA. This CDR3 has 14 residues. Trimming pared 5 bases from V and 4 bases from J, leaving 11 bases between. CDR3 coding DNA: TGTGCCAGCAGCCGTGACAGGAGCACCGGGGAGCTGTTTTTT. Translating it yields CASSRDRSTGELFF.

The chain uses TRBV10-2 and TRBJ1-2; D might be TRBD1 (6 bases). Trimming cost V 8 bases and J 4 bases, with 17 bases left between them. Germline values: CDR1 WSHSY, CDR2 SAAADI. The CDR3 spans 14 residues. The CDR3, as DNA: TGCGCCAGCGCTCCACAGGGAGGGGGCTATGGCTACACCTTC. It is translated as CASAPQGGGYGYTF.

V is TRBV12-2 and J is TRBJ2-3; the table gives TRBD2 as D, unverified against the DNA. TRBV12-2 corresponds to a pseudogene. The CDR3 has 14 amino acids. The CDR3 is CASRLFYCTDTQYF. Here the CDR3 DNA reads TGTGCAAGTCGCTTATTTTATTGCACAGATACGCAGTATTTT.

The chain recombines TRBV9 with TRBJ2-2; a weak D match, TRBD1 (6 bases). Trimming left V 3 bases short and J 10 bases short, with 13 bases between. Germline CDR1 SGDLS, CDR2 YYNGEE. The CDR3 runs to 13 residues. This CDR3 reads CASSADRNVELFF. The CDR3 bases are TGTGCCAGCAGCGCCGACAGGAATGTGGAGCTGTTTTTT.

The table lists this clone with a count of one. The chain has TRBV7-9 and TRBJ2-1, with a possible D match to TRBD1 (6 bases). The V gene lost 2 bases and the J gene lost 6 bases, with 8 bases spanning the gap. The CDR3 is 13 amino acids. In germline, CDR1 is SEHNR, CDR2 FQNEAQ (reference sequence). CDR3 loop: CASSLTGSNEQFF. As DNA, the CDR3 is TGTGCCAGCAGCTTAACAGGGAGCAATGAGCAGTTCTTC.

J is TRBJ2-5 and V is TRBV6-1; 7 nucleotides align to TRBD1. V dropped 6 bases and J dropped 1; count of bases not matched to a gene: 5. Germline V lookup: CDR1 MNHNS, CDR2 SASEGT. This CDR3 comprises 14 residues. The chain's CDR3 is CASSRDRLQETQYF. The CDR3 DNA follows: TGTGCCAGCAGCCGGGACAGACTCCAAGAGACCCAGTACTTC.

The genes are TRBV19 and TRBJ1-4; D not certain. Per germline, CDR1 LNHDA and CDR2 SQIVND (reference sequence). Trimming left V 6 bases short and J 7 bases short, with 9 bases between. CDR3 length equals 12 residues. CDR3 protein: CASRPRGEKLFF. Here the CDR3 DNA reads TGTGCCAGTAGACCCCGGGGTGAAAAACTGTTTTTT. Full variable domain (outside the CDR3, taken from reference TRBV19 and TRBJ1-4): DGGITQSPKYLFRKEGQNVTLSCEQNLNHDAMYWYRQDPGQGLRLIYYSQIVNDFQKGDIAEGYSVSREKKESFPLTVTSAQKNPTAFYLCASRPRGEKLFFGSGTQLSVL.

V usage is TRBV2 and J usage is TRBJ2-5; 13 bases are shared with TRBD2. V gave up 0 bases and J gave up 4 bases; unmatched junction bases: 8. There are 18 residues in the CDR3. Per germline, CDR1 SNHLY and CDR2 FYNNEI. CDR3 sequence (DNA): TGTGCCAGCAGTGAAGCCCGGACTAGCGGGAGTATTGGAGAGACCCAGTACTTC. Encoded protein: CASSEARTSGSIGETQYF.

This chain connects TRBV6-5 to TRBJ2-3; the D gene is possibly TRBD1 (5 bases). The V and J ends lost 6 bases and 0 bases respectively, with 13 bases between them. CDR1 MNHEY and CDR2 SVGAGI come from the germline V gene. CDR3 length: 15 amino acids. The CDR3 here is CASSRQLESTDTQYF. In DNA form, the CDR3 reads TGTGCCAGCAGCAGACAGTTAGAAAGCACAGATACGCAGTATTTT.

This clone was detected only a few times. The chain uses TRBV18 and TRBJ1-1; no reliable D call. The CDR3 is 15 residues long. The germline V and J ends were trimmed by 0 bases and 1 base, with 9 bases remaining between them. In germline, CDR1 is KGHSH, CDR2 LQKENI. CDR3 DNA sequence: TGTGCCAGCTCACCACCTGAATCTAGGAACACTGAAGCTTTCTTT. Its translation: CASSPPESRNTEAFF.

The gene calls are TRBV25-1 and TRBJ2-5; the match to TRBD1 covers 8 bases. Trimming removed 3 bases from V and 1 base from J; junction bases left unmatched: 1. The CDR3 contains 14 residues. Looked up from germline, CDR1 is MGHDK and CDR2 is SYGVNS. CDR3 DNA: TGTGCCAGCAGTGAGACAGGGGCCCAAGAGACCCAGTACTTC. Translating gives CASSETGAQETQYF. Full variable domain (outside the CDR3, taken from reference TRBV25-1 and TRBJ2-5): EADIYQTPRYLVIGTGKKITLECSQTMGHDKMYWYQQDPGMELHLIHYSYGVNSTEKGDLSSESTVSRIRTEHFPLTLESARPSHTSQYLCASSETGAQETQYFGPGTRLLVL.